This T cell receptor (beta chain) originates from a study of cytomegalovirus exposure and HLA in healthy donors. As for the study in general: Of all 400 or so donors who were genotyped, 75% to 90% belonged to the Caucasian-associated ancestry cluster.

As to this clone: Its antigen is undetermined.

The germline V gene has CDR1 ENHRY and CDR2 SYGVKD. The CDR3 has 14 amino acids. V lost 5 bases and J lost 5, with 13 bases in between. General study points: Later on, a genetic analysis was performed. It linked a missense variant in DCLRE1C with V- and J-gene trimming of TCR beta.

Primers included in the PCR were 60 Vbeta and 13 Jbeta primers. TCRdb's table, derived via immunoSEQ multiplex PCR, lists solely in-frame clones and lacks some. Of about 110,000 clones in the sample, more than 65% were seen once. The clonotype originates from a woman in her 30s in good health and CMV-seronegative. V usage is TRBV10-3 and J usage is TRBJ2-1; maybe TRBD2 (7 bases). Sequencing used PBMCs. CDR3 coding DNA: TGTGCCATCAGTCAAATAGGGGGGGACAATGAGCAGTTCTTC. Its translation is CAISQIGGDNEQFF.